The T cell receptor beta chain described here comes from a study of CD8 T cells in ankylosing spondylitis. Notes on the study in general: Reported data indicate significant enrichment of disease-linked clones within matched ankylosing spondylitis synovial fluid. Past studies reported some motif variants in reactive arthritis synovial fluid and blood. Seemingly distinctive of ankylosing spondylitis blood was a TCR beta motif formed by eight highly homologous variants.

One entry per CDR3 protein results from TCRdb running MiXCR on the 5' RACE reads. The table shows tens of thousands of distinct CDR3 sequences, with 11% occurring only once. This clonotype appeared many times. Its antigen is undetermined. V shed 2 bases and J shed 0 bases, with 4 bases lying between them. The CDR3 spans 13 residues. The chain recombines TRBV12-3 or TRBV12-4 with TRBJ1-1, with no clear D. The TCR was taken from a male donor with ankylosing spondylitis or in good health (not recorded which). Sequenced: blood, either unsorted or a sorted T cell fraction (not recorded which). CDR3 region: CASSLLLNTEAFF. The CDR3 DNA reads as TGTGCCAGCAGTTTACTCTTGAACACTGAAGCTTTCTTT.